This TCR beta chain was sequenced for a study of cytomegalovirus exposure and HLA in healthy donors. Germline assignment: CDR1 SGHRS and CDR2 YFSETQ. Trimming at V came to 0 bases and at J to 0 bases, leaving 1 base not matched to a gene. The length of the CDR3 is 15 residues. A note on this clone: Its specificity is unknown.

The PCR used 60 Vbeta and 13 Jbeta primers. The assay was immunoSEQ multiplex PCR, and TCRdb's table has in-frame clones only and misses some. The table for this sample gives 150,000 to 200,000 clones. Study observations and caveats: Donor immune exposure was known only as CMV serostatus. A missense variant in DCLRE1C was later tied to TCR beta V- and J-gene trimming.

The receptor comes from a woman aged 18-29 years in good health and CMV-seropositive. The chain is built from TRBV5-1 and TRBJ1-2, with 8 bases lining up with TRBD1. The specimen sequenced was PBMCs. The CDR3, as DNA: TGCGCCAGCAGCTTGGGGGGACAGGCTAACTATGGCTACACCTTC. This translates into CASSLGGQANYGYTF.